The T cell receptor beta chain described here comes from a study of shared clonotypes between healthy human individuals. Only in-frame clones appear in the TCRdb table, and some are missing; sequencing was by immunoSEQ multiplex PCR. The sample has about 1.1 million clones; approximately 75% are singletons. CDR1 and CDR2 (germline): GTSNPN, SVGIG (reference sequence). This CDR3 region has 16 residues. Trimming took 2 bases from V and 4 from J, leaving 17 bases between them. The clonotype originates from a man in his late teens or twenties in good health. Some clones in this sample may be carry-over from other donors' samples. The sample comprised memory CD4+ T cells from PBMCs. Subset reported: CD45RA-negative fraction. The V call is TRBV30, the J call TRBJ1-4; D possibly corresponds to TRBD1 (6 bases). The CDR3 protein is CAWSPGVSRGNEKLFF. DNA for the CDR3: TGTGCCTGGAGTCCGGGTGTCAGCAGGGGTAATGAAAAACTGTTTTTT. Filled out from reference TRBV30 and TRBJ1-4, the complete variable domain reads SQTIHQWPATLVQPVGSPLSLECTVEGTSNPNLYWYRQAAGRGLQLLFYSVGIGQISSEVPQNLSASRPQDRQFILSSKKLLLSDSGFYLCAWSPGVSRGNEKLFFGSGTQLSVL.